A selection of T cell receptor beta chains follows, all from one sample in a study of blood T cells in healthy people across ages. TCRdb reanalysed the 5' RACE reads using MiXCR and keeps one entry per CDR3 protein. The table lists around 1.1 million distinct CDR3 sequences, around two fifths of them singletons, with roughly 13% in the top ten. Sequences were obtained from blood. The receptors stem from a man aged 18 to 29 in good health. Each CDR3 is given with its conserved first and last residue. Each record gives: CDR3 protein, CDR3 DNA, clone size, D gene, V gene, J gene. D genes are given only for firm matches. Where a row states a size, it is once, few, many or the class of an expanded clone; other rows omit it.

CDR3 protein: CASSPLLAGGSNEQYF
CDR3 DNA: TGCGCCAGCAGCCCACTACTAGCGGGGGGCTCAAATGAGCAGTACTTC
clone size: few
D gene: TRBD2
V gene: TRBV4-3
J gene: TRBJ2-5

CDR3 protein: CASSHLPGQGTDGYTF
CDR3 DNA: TGCGCCAGCAGCCACTTACCGGGACAGGGGACCGATGGCTACACCTTC
clone size: few
D gene: TRBD1
V gene: TRBV4-3
J gene: TRBJ1-2

CDR3 protein: CASSAQGATPLHF
CDR3 DNA: TGTGCCAGCAGCGCACAGGGGGCAACACCCCTCCACTTT
clone size: few
D gene: TRBD1
V gene: TRBV9
J gene: TRBJ1-6

CDR3 protein: CASYPGTGGWYGYTF
CDR3 DNA: TGTGCCAGCTACCCCGGGACAGGGGGCTGGTATGGCTACACCTTC
clone size: few
D gene: TRBD1
V gene: TRBV28
J gene: TRBJ1-2

CDR3 protein: CASSGIGYTF
CDR3 DNA: TGTGCCAGCTCGGGGATTGGCTACACCTTC
clone size: few
D gene: .
V gene: TRBV6-6
J gene: TRBJ1-2

CDR3 protein: CASSYWGRSNEQFF
CDR3 DNA: TGTGCCAGCAGTTACTGGGGGCGCAGTAATGAGCAGTTCTTC
clone size: .
D gene: .
V gene: TRBV6-5
J gene: TRBJ2-1

CDR3 protein: CASSLSPADSGVTDTQYF
CDR3 DNA: TGCGCCAGCAGCCTGTCCCCCGCGGATAGCGGGGTAACAGATACGCAGTATTTT
clone size: few
D gene: TRBD2
V gene: TRBV5-1
J gene: TRBJ2-3

CDR3 protein: CSARGTGGVNTQHF
CDR3 DNA: TGCAGTGCCCGTGGGACAGGGGGCGTGAATACGCAGCATTTT
clone size: .
D gene: TRBD1
V gene: TRBV20-1
J gene: TRBJ1-5

CDR3 protein: CASSLFSQGNTGELFF
CDR3 DNA: TGCGCCAGCAGCTTGTTCTCCCAGGGGAACACCGGGGAGCTGTTTTTT
clone size: .
D gene: .
V gene: TRBV5-1
J gene: TRBJ2-2

CDR3 protein: CASSYSRTSGPFKTQYF
CDR3 DNA: TGTGCCAGCAGTTACTCCAGGACTAGCGGGCCCTTCAAGACCCAGTACTTC
clone size: few
D gene: TRBD2
V gene: TRBV6-6
J gene: TRBJ2-5

CDR3 protein: CASSPGAAEAFF
CDR3 DNA: TGTGCCAGCAGCCCCGGGGCGGCGGAAGCTTTCTTT
clone size: .
D gene: .
V gene: TRBV7-2
J gene: TRBJ1-1

CDR3 protein: CASSWGLTWGNEQYF
CDR3 DNA: TGTGCCAGCAGTTGGGGATTAACTTGGGGGAATGAGCAGTACTTC
clone size: .
D gene: .
V gene: TRBV6-2/TRBV6-3
J gene: TRBJ2-5

CDR3 protein: CASRPLTGGSREKLFF
CDR3 DNA: TGTGCCAGCAGGCCGCTAACAGGGGGCTCGAGAGAAAAACTGTTTTTT
clone size: .
D gene: TRBD1
V gene: TRBV27
J gene: TRBJ1-4

CDR3 protein: CASPFGGSEQFF
CDR3 DNA: TGTGCCAGCCCTTTTGGGGGGAGTGAGCAGTTCTTC
clone size: few
D gene: .
V gene: TRBV2
J gene: TRBJ2-1

CDR3 protein: CASGSDRGLDGYTF
CDR3 DNA: TGTGCCAGCGGATCCGACAGGGGGCTTGATGGCTACACCTTC
clone size: .
D gene: TRBD1
V gene: TRBV9
J gene: TRBJ1-2